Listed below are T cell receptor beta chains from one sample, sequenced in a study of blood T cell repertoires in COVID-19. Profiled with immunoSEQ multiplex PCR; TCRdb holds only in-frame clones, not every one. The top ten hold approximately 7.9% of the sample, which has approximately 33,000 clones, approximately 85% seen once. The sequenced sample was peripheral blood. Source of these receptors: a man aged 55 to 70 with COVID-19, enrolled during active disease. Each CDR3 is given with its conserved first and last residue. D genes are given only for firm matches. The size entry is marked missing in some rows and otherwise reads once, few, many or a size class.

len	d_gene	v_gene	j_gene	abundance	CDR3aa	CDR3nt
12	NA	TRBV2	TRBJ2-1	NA	CASSEGFLEQFF	TGTGCCAGCAGTGAAGGCTTCCTAGAGCAGTTCTTC
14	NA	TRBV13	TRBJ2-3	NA	CASSPPSHRDTQYF	TGTGCCAGCAGCCCGCCTTCCCACCGGGATACGCAGTATTTT
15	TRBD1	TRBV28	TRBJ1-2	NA	CASSSGTGWNYGYTF	TGTGCCAGCAGTTCCGGGACAGGGTGGAACTATGGCTACACCTTC
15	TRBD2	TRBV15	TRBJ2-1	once	CATSRAQERESEQFF	TGTGCCACCAGCAGAGCCCAAGAGCGGGAGAGTGAGCAGTTCTTC
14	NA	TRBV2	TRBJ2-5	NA	CASSDDEGEETQYF	TGTGCCAGCAGTGACGACGAGGGGGAAGAGACCCAGTACTTC
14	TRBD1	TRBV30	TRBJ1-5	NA	CACTQGQGNQPQHF	TGTGCCTGCACACAGGGACAGGGCAATCAGCCCCAGCATTTT
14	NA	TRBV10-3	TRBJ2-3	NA	CASSPRRETDTQYF	TGTGCCTCCTCCCCGAGGCGGGAAACAGATACGCAGTATTTT
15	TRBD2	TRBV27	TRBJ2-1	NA	CASSSQREPPNEQFF	TGTGCCAGCAGTTCCCAGCGGGAGCCCCCCAATGAGCAGTTCTTC
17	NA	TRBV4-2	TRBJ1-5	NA	CASSQGSIGVSNQPQHF	TGTGCCAGCAGCCAAGGCTCAATAGGGGTTAGCAATCAGCCCCAGCATTTT
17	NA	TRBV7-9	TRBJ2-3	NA	CASSLGAGRGGTDTQYF	TGTGCCAGCAGCTTAGGGGCGGGCAGAGGTGGCACAGATACGCAGTATTTT
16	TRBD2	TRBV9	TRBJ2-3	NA	CASSVTSGASTDTQYF	TGTGCCAGCAGCGTAACTAGCGGGGCTAGCACAGATACGCAGTATTTT
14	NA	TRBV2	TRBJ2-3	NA	CASSARRPGDTQYF	TGTGCCAGCAGTGCGAGGCGCCCGGGGGATACGCAGTATTTT
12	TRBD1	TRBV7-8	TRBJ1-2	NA	CASSRQGYGYTF	TGTGCCAGCAGCAGACAGGGATATGGCTACACCTTC
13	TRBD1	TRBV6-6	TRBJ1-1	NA	CASSYTLGQGPFF	TGTGCCAGCAGTTACACCCTAGGACAGGGTCCTTTCTTT
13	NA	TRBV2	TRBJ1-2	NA	CASSDRGLGGYTF	TGTGCCAGCAGTGACAGGGGCCTCGGTGGCTACACCTTC
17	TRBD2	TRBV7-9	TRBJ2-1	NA	CASSPANSGRNHNEQFF	TGTGCCAGCAGCCCCGCGAATAGCGGGAGGAATCACAATGAGCAGTTCTTC
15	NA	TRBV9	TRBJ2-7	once	CASSVDPGRSYEQYF	TGTGCCAGCAGCGTAGACCCGGGAAGGTCCTACGAGCAGTACTTC
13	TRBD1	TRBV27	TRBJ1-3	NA	CASSRDRGNTIYF	TGTGCCAGCAGTAGGGACAGGGGAAACACCATATATTTT
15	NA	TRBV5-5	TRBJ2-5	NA	CASSLGVAGVETQYF	TGTGCCAGCAGCTTGGGAGTAGCCGGGGTTGAGACCCAGTACTTC
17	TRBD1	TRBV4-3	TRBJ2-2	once	CASSQDSQGANTGELFF	TGCGCCAGCAGCCAAGATTCGCAGGGGGCGAACACCGGGGAGCTGTTTTTT
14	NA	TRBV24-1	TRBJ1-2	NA	CATSDKRAEYGYTF	TGTGCCACCAGTGATAAGAGGGCTGAATATGGCTACACCTTC
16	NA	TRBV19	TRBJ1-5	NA	CASSQMEAVGNQPQHF	TGTGCCAGTAGTCAAATGGAGGCGGTTGGCAATCAGCCCCAGCATTTT
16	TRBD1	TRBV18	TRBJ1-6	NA	CASSESGTGVGSPLHF	TGTGCCAGCTCAGAATCCGGGACAGGGGTTGGTTCACCCCTCCACTTT
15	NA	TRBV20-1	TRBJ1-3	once	CSASRHGGSGNTIYF	TGCAGTGCTAGTAGGCACGGAGGCTCTGGAAACACCATATATTTT
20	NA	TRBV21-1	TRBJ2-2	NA	CASSTHVKTSGSTNTGELFF	TGTGCCAGCAGCACCCACGTTAAGACTAGCGGGAGTACTAACACCGGGGAGCTGTTTTTT
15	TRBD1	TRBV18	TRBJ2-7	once	CASSPGTGSSHEQYF	TGTGCCAGCTCACCGGGGACAGGGTCCTCCCACGAGCAGTACTTC
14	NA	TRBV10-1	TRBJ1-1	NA	CASSESRSGAGAFF	TGCGCCAGCAGTGAGTCGAGATCAGGGGCTGGAGCTTTCTTT
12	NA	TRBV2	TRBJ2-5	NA	CASRRQQETQYF	TGTGCCAGCAGGAGACAGCAAGAGACCCAGTACTTC
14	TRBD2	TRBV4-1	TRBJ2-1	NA	CASSRGGRDNEQFF	TGCGCCAGCAGCCGGGGCGGGAGGGATAATGAGCAGTTCTTC
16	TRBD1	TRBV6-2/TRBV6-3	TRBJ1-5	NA	CASSFRTGGASQPQHF	TGTGCCAGCAGTTTCCGGACAGGGGGCGCGTCTCAGCCCCAGCATTTT
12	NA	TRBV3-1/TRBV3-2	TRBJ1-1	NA	CASSQVTGEAFF	TGTGCCAGCAGCCAAGTGACGGGTGAAGCTTTCTTT